This T cell receptor (beta chain) derives from a study of CD8+ T cells in alopecia areata. This clone was seen only a few times. Treatment denoted: oral pan-JAK inhibitor, 5-10 mg twice daily. Following RNA extraction, reverse transcription yielded cDNA that acted as the sequencing template. Libraries were prepared by immunoSEQ multiplex PCR; TCRdb keeps only in-frame clonotypes and omits some of them. The sample has about 120,000 clones, approximately 51% seen once. The V gene end was trimmed by 4 bases and the J gene end by 1 base; junction bases not matched to a gene: 6. Germline CDR1 reads SGHRS; CDR2 reads YFSETQ. The CDR3 length is 15 residues.

Sequences were derived from CD4+ T cells sorted from blood, sampled at week 24, from a patient treated with tofacitinib. This clonotype originated in a human donor with alopecia areata. The V and J genes are TRBV5-1 and TRBJ1-1, with 8 positions matching TRBD1. In DNA, the CDR3 is TGCGCCAGCAGCCCTTGGACAGGGACGAACACTGAAGCTTTCTTT. Translating it yields CASSPWTGTNTEAFF.